This section outlines one T cell receptor beta chain sequence together with its context. This clonotype was seen many times. This clone's antigen is unknown. Base quality data are lacking; no much larger clone is found one base away. These data are taken from a study of patients and donors after allogeneic stem cell transplantation (dated by TCRdb to the early 2020s). CDR1 and CDR2 are read off the germline V gene (reference sequence) as DFQATT and SNEGSKA. Taken from cysteine to phenylalanine, the CDR3 has 14 residues. Only the CDR3 DNA is retained, 42 bases long and in frame from the first base. V lost 2 bases and J lost 4 bases; the stretch between them is 12 bases long. Library preparation used RT-PCR. The sequencer listed for this sample is NextSeq 550. TCRdb applied fastp at Q25 and MiXCR to the public reads, then kept only in-frame beta chains. CDR3 protein sequences are deduplicated, and each keeps its most common genes and DNA. In all, the sample holds approximately 170,000 distinct CDR3 sequences, and approximately 31% of those were seen once. Clones ranked in the top ten supply approximately 3.5% of the sample.

The TCR sequence derives from a human donor who was either an allogeneic HSCT recipient or a stem cell or donor lymphocyte infusion donor (not recorded which). It is not recorded whose cells these are; they may come from a transplant donor. The V gene is TRBV20-1 and the J gene is TRBJ1-5, with the D gene call left open. Sequencing was carried out using blood, either unsorted or a sorted T cell fraction (not recorded which). The CDR3 region has the sequence CSARYPEGNQPQHF. In nucleotide form, the sequence is TGCAGTGCTAGATACCCAGAAGGGAATCAGCCCCAGCATTTT.